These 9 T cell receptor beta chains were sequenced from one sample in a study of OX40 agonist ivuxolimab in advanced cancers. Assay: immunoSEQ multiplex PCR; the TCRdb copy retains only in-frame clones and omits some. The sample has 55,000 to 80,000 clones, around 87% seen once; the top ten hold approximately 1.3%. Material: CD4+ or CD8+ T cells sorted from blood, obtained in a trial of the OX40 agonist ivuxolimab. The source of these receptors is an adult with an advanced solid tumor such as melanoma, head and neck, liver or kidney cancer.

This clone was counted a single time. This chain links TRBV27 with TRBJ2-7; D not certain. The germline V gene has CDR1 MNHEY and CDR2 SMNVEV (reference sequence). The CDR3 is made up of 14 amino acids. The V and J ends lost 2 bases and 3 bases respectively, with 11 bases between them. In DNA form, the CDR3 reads TGTGCCAGCAGTTTACCCGGCCGTCACTACGAGCAGTACTTC. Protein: CASSLPGRHYEQYF.

DNA of the CDR3: TGCGCCAGCAGCCACTCCGACAGGGTGTCCGGGGAGCTGTTTTTT. Its protein is CASSHSDRVSGELFF. The genes are TRBV4-1 and TRBJ2-2, with 7 bases that match TRBD1. CDR1 MGHRA and CDR2 YSYEKL come from the germline V gene. This CDR3 region has 15 residues. Losses at the gene ends were 3 bases for V and 6 bases for J; bases not matched to a gene: 7.

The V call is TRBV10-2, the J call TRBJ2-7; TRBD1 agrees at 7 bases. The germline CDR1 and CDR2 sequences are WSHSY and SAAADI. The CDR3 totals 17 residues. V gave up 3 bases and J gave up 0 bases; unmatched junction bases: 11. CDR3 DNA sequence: TGCGCCAGCAGTGATACAGGGGCTAGACCGAGCTCCTACGAGCAGTACTTC. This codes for CASSDTGARPSSYEQYF.

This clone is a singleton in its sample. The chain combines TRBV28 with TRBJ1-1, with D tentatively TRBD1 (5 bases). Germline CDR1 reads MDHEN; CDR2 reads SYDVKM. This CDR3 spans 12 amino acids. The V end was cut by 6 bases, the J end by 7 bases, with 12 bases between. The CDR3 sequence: CASRVDSYEAFF. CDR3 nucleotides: TGTGCCAGCAGGGTCGACAGCTATGAAGCTTTCTTT.

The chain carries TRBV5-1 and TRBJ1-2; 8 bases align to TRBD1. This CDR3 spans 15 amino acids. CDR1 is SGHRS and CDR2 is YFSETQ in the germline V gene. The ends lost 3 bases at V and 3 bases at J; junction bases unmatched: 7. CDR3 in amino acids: CASSSGTGGYYGYTF. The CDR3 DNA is TGCGCCAGCAGCTCGGGGACAGGAGGGTACTATGGCTACACCTTC.

As DNA, the CDR3 is TGTGCCAGCAGCCAAGAGGGCCTTAACACCGGGGAGCTGTTTTTT. Protein: CASSQEGLNTGELFF. The V and J genes are TRBV16 and TRBJ2-2; D is perhaps TRBD2 (5 bases). Germline CDR1 and CDR2: KGHSY and FQNENV. The length of the CDR3 is 15 residues. Trimming took off 2 bases at V and 2 bases at J, with 9 bases between the two ends.

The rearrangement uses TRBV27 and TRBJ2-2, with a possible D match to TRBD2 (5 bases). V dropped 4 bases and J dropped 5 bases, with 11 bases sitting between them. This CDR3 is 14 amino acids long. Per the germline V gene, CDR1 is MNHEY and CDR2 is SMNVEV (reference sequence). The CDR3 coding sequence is TGTGCCAGCAGTTCCCGGAGAGGGACCGGGGAGCTGTTTTTT. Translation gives CASSSRRGTGELFF.

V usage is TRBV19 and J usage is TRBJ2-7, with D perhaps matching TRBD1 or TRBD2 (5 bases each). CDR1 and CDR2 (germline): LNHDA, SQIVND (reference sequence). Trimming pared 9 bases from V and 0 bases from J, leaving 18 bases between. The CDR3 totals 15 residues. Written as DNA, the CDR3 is TGTGCCAGCAGCCCCCGGGGCCTGAGCTCCTACGAGCAGTACTTC. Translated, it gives CASSPRGLSSYEQYF. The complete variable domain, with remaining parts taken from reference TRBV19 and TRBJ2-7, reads DGGITQSPKYLFRKEGQNVTLSCEQNLNHDAMYWYRQDPGQGLRLIYYSQIVNDFQKGDIAEGYSVSREKKESFPLTVTSAQKNPTAFYLCASSPRGLSSYEQYFGPGTRLTVT.

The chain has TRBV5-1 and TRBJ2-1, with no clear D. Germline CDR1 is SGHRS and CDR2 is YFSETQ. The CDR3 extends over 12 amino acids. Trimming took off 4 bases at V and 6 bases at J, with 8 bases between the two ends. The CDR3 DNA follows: TGCGCCAGCAGCCCCAATACCAATGAGCAGTTCTTC. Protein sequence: CASSPNTNEQFF.